This T cell receptor beta chain was captured in a study of cytomegalovirus exposure and HLA in healthy donors. Study-level points and caveats: Investigators reported about 160 TCR beta chains as tied to cytomegalovirus. About 87% or about 30% of the time was how often most TCR beta V segments were productive, according to an earlier analysis. HLA alleles showed associations with 15,000 to 20,000 TCR beta sequences in a later analysis, at a 0.05 false discovery rate.

In regard to this clone: Its antigen remains unknown.

This CDR3 is built from 17 residues. J was trimmed by 0 bases and V by 4 bases; bases with no gene match: 6. In germline, CDR1 is SGHVS, CDR2 FNYEAQ. Primers included in the PCR were 60 Vbeta and 13 Jbeta primers. Clones were sequenced by immunoSEQ multiplex PCR, and TCRdb holds only the in-frame ones, with some missing. Here the sample spans 100,000 or so clones, 76% being singletons. This chain connects TRBV7-6 to TRBJ2-1; 10 bases agree with TRBD1. This clonotype originated in a man aged 25-45 years in good health and CMV-seropositive. Sequences were obtained from PBMCs. CDR3 nucleotides: TGTGCCAGCAGCTCCGGACAGGGGGTCAGCTCCTACAATGAGCAGTTCTTC. It is translated as CASSSGQGVSSYNEQFF.